This T cell receptor beta chain emerged from a study of T cell repertoires in cytomegalovirus infection. Looking at the study overall: In public TCR beta signatures, there were indications of both CMV infection and matching HLA type.

Study findings and constraints: HLA-C-restricted CMV-specific TCR beta clonotypes prevailed in the ex vivo response. Adding up the frequency of public TCR beta families identified people who carried CMV plus the relevant HLA.

MiXCR, run by TCRdb on the reads, gives a single entry per CDR3 protein. The sample consists of under 200,000 distinct CDR3 sequences, 8.5% to 10% of them appearing once. The germline CDR1 and CDR2 sequences are SGHKS and YYEKEE (reference sequence). CDR3 length: 14 residues. Trimming pared 1 base from V and 10 bases from J, leaving 16 bases between. This clonotype was counted many times. Its cognate antigen is unknown. Specimen: PBMCs. The TCR originated in a human donor in good health (CMV status not recorded). Some clones in this sample may be carry-over from other donors' samples. The gene calls are TRBV5-5 and TRBJ2-3; D not certain. The CDR3 loop reads CASSLRVGLVPQYF. CDR3 nucleotide sequence: TGTGCCAGCAGCTTGAGAGTTGGGCTAGTTCCGCAGTATTTT.